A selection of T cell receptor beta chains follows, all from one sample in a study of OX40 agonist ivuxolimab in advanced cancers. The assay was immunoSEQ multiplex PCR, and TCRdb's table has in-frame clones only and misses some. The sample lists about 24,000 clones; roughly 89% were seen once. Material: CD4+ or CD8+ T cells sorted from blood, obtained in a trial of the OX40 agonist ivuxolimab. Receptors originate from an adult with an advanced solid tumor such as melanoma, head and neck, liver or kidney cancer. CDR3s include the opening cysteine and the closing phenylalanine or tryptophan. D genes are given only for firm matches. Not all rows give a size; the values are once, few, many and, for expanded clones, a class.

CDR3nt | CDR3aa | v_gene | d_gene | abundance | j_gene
TGTGCCAGCAGTGACGGGACAGGGGACGAGCAGTACTTC | CASSDGTGDEQYF | TRBV6-1 | TRBD1 | - | TRBJ2-7
TGTGCCAGCAGCTTGACTGGGACGGCCGGCTCTGGAAACACCATATATTTT | CASSLTGTAGSGNTIYF | TRBV5-5 | - | - | TRBJ1-3
TGTGCCAGCAGTCCCCTGGGACGGCACGCGAACACCGGGGAGCTGTTTTTT | CASSPLGRHANTGELFF | TRBV27 | - | - | TRBJ2-2
TGTGCCAGCAGTGGTATTGGCCCCGAGCAGTACTTC | CASSGIGPEQYF | TRBV2 | - | - | TRBJ2-7
TGCGCCAACGCATTAGCGGGAGAAGTCAATGAGCAGTTCTTC | CANALAGEVNEQFF | TRBV5-1 | TRBD2 | - | TRBJ2-1
TGTGCCAGCAGTTTCCCCGACCGAGCAGATACGCAGTATTTT | CASSFPDRADTQYF | TRBV27 | - | - | TRBJ2-3
TGTGCCAGCTCACAGGAGGGGTCGCAGTTCTTC | CASSQEGSQFF | TRBV18 | - | - | TRBJ2-1
TGTGCCAGCAGCGTAGTCGGAGGCACAGATACGCAGTATTTT | CASSVVGGTDTQYF | TRBV9 | - | - | TRBJ2-3
TGTGCCAGCAGTACCACCCCTCGAGCGGGAGGGCCTTACGAGCAGTACTTC | CASSTTPRAGGPYEQYF | TRBV2 | TRBD2 | - | TRBJ2-7
TGTGCCAGCAATTCCGAACCGAACACTGAAGCTTTCTTT | CASNSEPNTEAFF | TRBV2 | - | - | TRBJ1-1
TGTGCCAGCAGCCGAATGCTTATCCGGGACAGGTATAAAGGCTACACCTTC | CASSRMLIRDRYKGYTF | TRBV7-8 | TRBD1 | few | TRBJ1-2
TGCGCCAGCAGCTCGACAGGGGGCTTTAGGGCTTTCTTT | CASSSTGGFRAFF | TRBV5-1 | TRBD1 | - | TRBJ1-1
TGTGCCAGCAGTCAACAAGCCTACGAGCAGTACTTC | CASSQQAYEQYF | TRBV2 | - | - | TRBJ2-7
TGTGCCAGCAGTTATTCCCAGGGACCTGGAAACACCATATATTTT | CASSYSQGPGNTIYF | TRBV6-6 | - | - | TRBJ1-3
TGCGCCAGCAGTCGGTTGGAGGGGACCCAGTACTTC | CASSRLEGTQYF | TRBV4-1 | - | - | TRBJ2-5
TGTGCCAGCAGTGAAAAGGGAGCCCAAGAGACCCAGTACTTC | CASSEKGAQETQYF | TRBV25-1 | - | - | TRBJ2-5
TGTGCCAGCAGTGATCCCCGCAGCCTCGAGACCCAGTACTTC | CASSDPRSLETQYF | TRBV25-1 | - | once | TRBJ2-5
TGTGCCAGCAGTGACTCTATGAGCACAGATACGCAGTATTTT | CASSDSMSTDTQYF | TRBV6-6 | - | - | TRBJ2-3
TGTGCCAGTAGTTCTCTTGGGGAGGTGAATGAGCAGTTCTTC | CASSSLGEVNEQFF | TRBV19 | - | - | TRBJ2-1
TGTGCCAGCAGTTATTCTCTCGGGGCCAATGAGCAGTTCTTC | CASSYSLGANEQFF | TRBV6-6 | - | few | TRBJ2-1